The 25 T cell receptor beta chains in this list originate from one sample, sequenced in a study of cytomegalovirus exposure and HLA in healthy donors. A multiplex PCR was run with 60 Vbeta primers and 13 Jbeta primers. The data were produced by immunoSEQ multiplex PCR, yet TCRdb's version contains in-frame clones alone and is incomplete. In the table there are fewer than 250,000 clones, about 69% of which are singletons. Input material: PBMCs. The receptors were sampled from a man aged 30 to 39 in good health and CMV-seropositive.

The chain carries TRBV2 and TRBJ2-5, with no clear D. The CDR3 is made up of 12 amino acids. V shed 7 bases and J shed 0 bases, with 6 bases lying between them. Germline V gene lookup returns CDR1 SNHLY and CDR2 FYNNEI. CDR3 in DNA: TGTGCCAGCAAGCAGGACCAAGAGACCCAGTACTTC. Amino acids: CASKQDQETQYF.

V and J are TRBV19 and TRBJ2-5, with 7 bases aligning to TRBD2. The CDR3 contains 14 residues. J lost 5 bases, V lost 4 bases, and 7 bases had no gene match. The germline CDR1 and CDR2 sequences are LNHDA and SQIVND (reference sequence). CDR3: CASSTSGGRETQYF. The CDR3 DNA reads TGTGCCAGTAGTACCTCGGGGGGTAGGGAGACCCAGTACTTC.

This chain uses TRBV6-5 with TRBJ1-1, with D hard to call. Trimming took 4 bases from V and 1 from J, leaving 13 bases between them. Germline loops: CDR1 MNHEY, CDR2 SVGAGI. The CDR3 extends over 15 amino acids. The CDR3 loop reads CASSSPSRGNTEAFF. CDR3 sequence (DNA): TGTGCCAGCAGTTCCCCGTCGAGAGGGAACACTGAAGCTTTCTTT.

The J gene is TRBJ2-2, the V gene TRBV9; D ambiguous. Germline V CDR1 and CDR2: SGDLS, YYNGEE. V lost 0 bases to trimming and J lost 4 bases, with 10 bases between them. This CDR3 is built from 15 residues. The CDR3 here is CASSVVGFPTGELFF. CDR3 coding DNA: TGTGCCAGCAGCGTAGTCGGGTTTCCCACCGGGGAGCTGTTTTTT.

V and J are TRBV7-2 and TRBJ1-3; D is undetermined. V lost 0 bases to trimming and J lost 0 bases, with 3 bases between them. The CDR3 runs 14 residues. Germline CDR1 SGHTA, CDR2 FQGNSA. The CDR3 region has the DNA TGTGCCAGCAGCTTAGCCAGCTCTGGAAACACCATATATTTT. This sequence encodes CASSLASSGNTIYF. Full variable domain (outside the CDR3, taken from reference TRBV7-2 and TRBJ1-3): GAGVSQSPSNKVTEKGKDVELRCDPISGHTALYWYRQSLGQGLEFLIYFQGNSAPDKSGLPSDRFSAERTGGSVSTLTIQRTQQEDSAVYLCASSLASSGNTIYFGEGSWLTVV.

The J gene is TRBJ1-2, the V gene TRBV30; 7 bases match TRBD1. This CDR3 spans 15 amino acids. Trimming took 4 bases from V and 2 from J; bases not matched to a gene: 10. Germline CDR1 and CDR2: GTSNPN and SVGIG (reference sequence). The CDR3 sequence: CAWNLDRESNYGYTF. The CDR3 region has the DNA TGTGCCTGGAACCTCGACAGGGAATCAAACTATGGCTACACCTTC.

This clone has a handful of counts. The rearrangement links TRBV5-4 to TRBJ1-6; the match to TRBD1 covers 7 bases. Germline loops: CDR1 SGHNT, CDR2 YYREEE (reference sequence). This CDR3 contains 13 residues. V lost 10 bases and J lost 9; bases outside the gene matches: 10. The CDR3, as DNA: TGTGCCGCGGCGGAGGGGGCATCTTCACCCCTCCACTTT. Its protein product is CAAAEGASSPLHF.

This chain uses TRBV10-1 with TRBJ1-5; D ambiguous. The V end lost 6 bases, the J end lost 0 bases, and 9 bases lay between the germline ends. The CDR3 sequence is 14 residues long. In germline, CDR1 is WNHNN, CDR2 SYGVQD (reference sequence). DNA of the CDR3: TGCGCCAGCAGAGGGAGGAATAGCAATCAGCCCCAGCATTTT. It specifies CASRGRNSNQPQHF.

This clone was seen just once. J is TRBJ2-2 and V is TRBV11-3; 10 bases are shared with TRBD1. This CDR3 region has 16 residues. J gave up 5 bases and V 2 bases, and 5 bases lay outside the gene matches. Germline lookup yields CDR1 SGHNT and CDR2 YENEEA. The CDR3 loop reads CASSLTWDRGTGELFF. CDR3 nucleotide sequence: TGTGCCAGCAGCTTAACATGGGACAGGGGAACCGGGGAGCTGTTTTTT.

V is TRBV11-2 and J is TRBJ2-1, with D possibly matching TRBD2 (5 bases). The CDR3 has 13 residues. Per the germline V gene, CDR1 is SGHAT and CDR2 is FQNNGV. Trimming took 4 bases from V and 3 from J, leaving 7 bases between them. The CDR3 protein is CASSWTDYNEQFF. In nucleotides, the CDR3 is TGTGCCAGCAGCTGGACTGACTACAATGAGCAGTTCTTC.

The chain is built from TRBV27 and TRBJ2-7, with TRBD2 identical over 7 bases. Germline lookup yields CDR1 MNHEY and CDR2 SMNVEV (reference sequence). There are 15 residues in the CDR3. The junction had 7 bases not matched to a gene; V was cut back by 5 bases and J by 0 bases. This CDR3 reads CASSPRGESSYEQYF. DNA for the CDR3: TGTGCCAGCAGTCCCCGGGGGGAGAGCTCCTACGAGCAGTACTTC.

The gene calls are TRBV5-1 and TRBJ1-4, with D perhaps TRBD1 (5 bases). In germline, CDR1 is SGHRS, CDR2 YFSETQ. Trimming took off 1 base at V and 7 bases at J, with 11 bases between the two ends. The CDR3 has 14 residues. For the CDR3, the DNA is TGCGCCAGCAGCTTGTCCGGGGGGAGTGAAAAACTGTTTTTT. This codes for CASSLSGGSEKLFF.

This clone was counted between two and nine times. This chain joins TRBV5-6 and TRBJ2-5; tentative D call: TRBD1 (6 bases). V was shortened by 2 bases and J by 3 bases, with 14 bases between the two germline ends. CDR1 is SGHDT, CDR2 YYEEEE, per germline. The CDR3 is 15 residues long. The CDR3 DNA reads TGTGCCAGCAGCTTTAGCACAGGGAACAAAGAGACCCAGTACTTC. Encoded protein: CASSFSTGNKETQYF.

The genes are TRBV5-4 and TRBJ2-5; TRBD2 matches 8 bases. CDR1 is SGHNT, CDR2 YYREEE, per germline (reference sequence). The CDR3 runs 14 residues. Trimming cost V 2 bases and J 5 bases; bases outside gene matches: 5. In DNA form, the CDR3 reads TGTGCCAGCAGCTTTAGCGGGGCAGGGGAGACCCAGTACTTC. Translating gives CASSFSGAGETQYF.

In DNA, the CDR3 is TGTGCCAGCAGCTTAGGGGGGGGGACAGGGGGCCGAGGGCAGCCCCAGCATTTT. It encodes CASSLGGGTGGRGQPQHF. V and J are TRBV7-2 and TRBJ1-5; 12 bases line up with TRBD1. The CDR3 spans 18 residues. V shed 1 base and J 7 bases; nucleotides not matched to a gene: 11. Germline loops: CDR1 SGHTA, CDR2 FQGNSA.

This sequence joins TRBV4-1 and TRBJ2-1; tentative D call: TRBD2 (6 bases). The germline V gene encodes CDR1 MGHRA and CDR2 YSYEKL. The V end was cut by 1 base, the J end by 6 bases, with 7 bases between. The CDR3 covers 13 residues. In nucleotides, the CDR3 is TGCGCCAGCAGCCAAGGGACTACCAATGAGCAGTTCTTC. The encoded protein is CASSQGTTNEQFF.

The V gene is TRBV19, the J gene TRBJ1-1; D is uncertain. CDR3 size: 14 residues. Trimming removed 9 bases at V and 1 base at J, with 15 bases between. The germline V gene has CDR1 LNHDA and CDR2 SQIVND (reference sequence). CDR3 in DNA: TGTGCCAGCCTCCTTCCGGGAGAGAACACTGAAGCTTTCTTT. Protein: CASLLPGENTEAFF.

The chain couples TRBV7-2 to TRBJ2-5, with D tentatively TRBD2 (5 bases). Germline V gene lookup returns CDR1 SGHTA and CDR2 FQGNSA. CDR3 size: 14 residues. With 1 base removed from V and 13 bases from J, the gap between germline ends came to 19 bases. The CDR3 reads CASSLDMDSIPGYF. For the CDR3, the DNA is TGTGCCAGCAGCTTAGATATGGACTCTATTCCGGGGTACTTC.

The V gene is TRBV2, the J gene TRBJ2-7; weak D call: TRBD2 (6 bases). Germline CDR1 is SNHLY and CDR2 is FYNNEI. This CDR3 spans 12 amino acids. Trimming shortened V by 9 bases and J by 6 bases, and 15 bases separated the two germline ends. CDR3 amino acids: CASSRDSLEQYF. CDR3 nucleotides: TGTGCCAGTTCCCGGGACTCCCTCGAGCAGTACTTC.

This rearrangement joins TRBV6-5 to TRBJ2-1; D unclear. Trimming cost V 2 bases and J 9 bases, with 14 bases left between them. The CDR3 totals 14 residues. Germline CDR1 is MNHEY and CDR2 is SVGAGI. The CDR3: CASSYRSRSGEQFF. CDR3 coding DNA: TGTGCCAGCAGTTACCGATCGAGGAGTGGTGAGCAGTTCTTC.

For the CDR3, the DNA is TGTGCCATCAGTGTAGAGGGGGCGGATGGCTACACCTTC. Protein sequence: CAISVEGADGYTF. V and J are TRBV10-3 and TRBJ1-2; 7 positions match TRBD1. The J segment lost 6 bases and the V segment lost 4 bases, leaving 5 bases of the junction unmatched. The V gene's germline CDR1 is ENHRY and CDR2 SYGVKD. This CDR3 has 13 amino acids.

This chain uses TRBV28 with TRBJ1-5; a possible D gene is TRBD1 (5 bases). The CDR3 has 15 amino acids. Germline-derived CDR1 and CDR2 are MDHEN and SYDVKM. V was trimmed by 6 bases and J by 0 bases, leaving 12 bases between them. The CDR3 DNA reads as TGTGCCAGCAGCCCGAGACAGAATAGCAATCAGCCCCAGCATTTT. Protein sequence: CASSPRQNSNQPQHF.

The chain recombines TRBV6-5 with TRBJ2-1, with a possible D match to TRBD1 (6 bases). V lost 6 bases, J lost 7 bases, and 19 bases lay in between. Per the germline V gene, CDR1 is MNHEY and CDR2 is SVGAGI. CDR3 length: 15 residues. CDR3 residues: CASSPLGAQGNEQFF. CDR3 DNA sequence: TGTGCCAGCAGCCCCTTGGGGGCTCAGGGGAATGAGCAGTTCTTC.

This clone was counted a single time. V is TRBV5-4 and J is TRBJ2-4; 7 bases are shared with TRBD2. From germline, CDR1 is SGHNT and CDR2 YYREEE (reference sequence). The CDR3 is 15 residues long. After removal of 4 bases from V and 6 bases from J, the junction contained 10 bases not matched to a gene. DNA of the CDR3: TGTGCCAGCAGCCACCGGGCAGGGAGGGGAAACATTCAGTACTTC. Its translation: CASSHRAGRGNIQYF.

This clone was detected a few times. The chain recombines TRBV28 with TRBJ2-6, with TRBD1 matching 8 bases. V shed 8 bases and J 0 bases; nucleotides not matched to a gene: 6. CDR3 length: 16 amino acids. Germline loops: CDR1 MDHEN, CDR2 SYDVKM. CDR3 region: CASSGQATSGANVLTF. CDR3 in DNA: TGTGCCAGCTCGGGACAGGCGACCTCTGGGGCCAACGTCCTGACTTTC.